These T cell receptor beta chains were read from a single sample in a study of T cells in Graves' hyperthyroidism and ophthalmopathy. MiXCR was run by TCRdb on the multiplex PCR reads, yielding one entry per CDR3 protein. The data contain some 510,000 distinct CDR3 sequences, around 20% of them seen just once; the ten biggest clones take up more than 20%. Specimen: blood. These receptors all come from a man aged 18 to 30 with Graves' hyperthyroidism. Each CDR3 is given with its conserved first and last residue. The order of the fields is D gene, J gene, clone size, V gene, CDR3 DNA, CDR3 protein. D genes are given only for firm matches. Expanded clones are given a class, and other clones once, few, many or no size at all.

.	TRBJ1-5	.	TRBV19	TGTGCCAGTAGTATCGCCAGCGGCCGGGATAGCAATCAGCCCCAGCATTTT	CASSIASGRDSNQPQHF
.	TRBJ1-5	many	TRBV12-3/TRBV12-4	TGTGCCAGCAGTCGGGACATCAATCAGCCCCAGCATTTT	CASSRDINQPQHF
.	TRBJ1-5	.	TRBV2	TGTGCCAGCAATGTTGGGGGGTCTAGCAATCAGCCCCAGCATTTT	CASNVGGSSNQPQHF
.	TRBJ1-2	.	TRBV12-3/TRBV12-4	TGTGCCAGCAGATCCACAGGGAGGTACGACGATGGCTACACCTTC	CASRSTGRYDDGYTF
TRBD2	TRBJ2-4	many	TRBV12-3/TRBV12-4	TGTGCCAGCAGTTTGGGACTAGCGGGCTCCCTAGCCAAAAACATTCAGTACTTC	CASSLGLAGSLAKNIQYF
TRBD1	TRBJ1-1	.	TRBV10-3	TGTGCCATCGGGACAGGGTGGTCTGGTGACACTGAAGCTTTCTTT	CAIGTGWSGDTEAFF
.	TRBJ1-5	many	TRBV12-3/TRBV12-4	TGTGCCAGCAGTAAGGGTCAGCCCCAGCATTTT	CASSKGQPQHF
.	TRBJ2-7	many	TRBV12-3/TRBV12-4	TGTGCCAGCAGTGCCGGGCCCACCTACGAGCAGTACTTC	CASSAGPTYEQYF
.	TRBJ1-2	many	TRBV6-1	TGTGCCAGCAGTGAAAGGCCGCGGGGCAGCGCCACTATGGGGTACACCTTC	CASSERPRGSATMGYTF
.	TRBJ2-7	many	TRBV20-1	TGCAGTGCTAGAGATAGGGCAGGGAGGTACGAGCAGTACTTC	CSARDRAGRYEQYF